The sequence of this T cell receptor beta chain was determined in a study of blood T cell repertoires in COVID-19. Background on the study: Samples representing acute and convalescent COVID-19 were sourced from the United States, Italy and Spain. T cells, B-cell-depleted T cells, or PBMCs supplied cDNA or gDNA.

In the source study's methods: From reference gene primer amplification, estimates of nucleated cell counts were derived. TCRdb's table, derived via immunoSEQ multiplex PCR, lists solely in-frame clones and lacks some. That table furnishes V, J and clone size, whereas the DNA furnished D and trimming. The table has some 180,000 clones, approximately 86% seen once; the top ten hold roughly 2.5%. While infection was still active, Seattle patients were enrolled and then followed longitudinally. Losses at the gene ends were 6 bases for V and 3 bases for J; bases not matched to a gene: 12. This CDR3 region has 16 residues. CDR1 MNHNY and CDR2 SVGAGI come from the germline V gene (reference sequence).

This sequence joins TRBV6-6 and TRBJ2-3; 7 nucleotides agree with TRBD2. This clonotype was obtained from an elderly woman with COVID-19, enrolled during active disease. Sequencing input: peripheral blood. CDR3 nucleotide sequence: TGTGCCAGCAGGGCCGGGAGAGCGGGGAAGACAGATACGCAGTATTTT. It codes for CASRAGRAGKTDTQYF.